This entry lists 30 T cell receptor beta chains sequenced from one sample in a study of T-cell reconstitution after alpha-beta-depleted transplantation in children. Preparation of the TCRbeta library involved a method that used unique molecular identifiers. Each CDR3 protein is one row after TCRdb ran MiXCR on the PCR reads. The sample includes almost 500,000 distinct CDR3 sequences, under 15% of them seen just once. The material sequenced was PBMCs from the stem cell graft donor, taken from the stem cell graft. The source of these receptors is a human donor who donated a stem cell graft to a child with combined immunodeficiency.

This clonotype occurred a few times. The V call is TRBV25-1, the J call TRBJ2-1, with 9 bases matching TRBD2. The CDR3 covers 15 residues. Germline trimming cut 5 bases from V and 3 bases from J; bases unmatched to any gene: 5. Germline-derived CDR1 and CDR2 are MGHDK and SYGVNS. The CDR3 loop is CASSFTAGGYNEQFF. The CDR3 coding sequence is TGTGCCAGCAGTTTTACAGCGGGAGGCTACAATGAGCAGTTCTTC.

The chain couples TRBV20-1 to TRBJ2-7; the D gene could be TRBD1 or TRBD2 (5 bases each). V lost 5 bases and J lost 3, with 20 bases in between. The CDR3 has 15 amino acids. CDR1 and CDR2 from the germline V gene are DFQATT and SNEGSKA (reference sequence). CDR3: CSASSPSGPIYEQYF. CDR3 DNA sequence: TGCAGTGCTTCGTCCCCTTCGGGACCAATCTACGAGCAGTACTTC.

V is TRBV7-6 and J is TRBJ2-5; 7 bases map to TRBD1. CDR1 is SGHVS, CDR2 FNYEAQ, per germline. The CDR3 covers 15 residues. With V trimmed by 4 bases and J by 1 base, 6 bases remained unmatched. The CDR3 is CASSWGQSSQETQYF. The CDR3 coding sequence is TGTGCCAGCAGCTGGGGACAGAGCAGCCAAGAGACCCAGTACTTC.

Ten or more counts support this clonotype. The rearrangement links TRBV7-2 to TRBJ2-7; no reliable D call. Deletions cut 3 bases from V and 6 bases from J, with 12 bases between. Germline-derived CDR1 and CDR2 are SGHTA and FQGNSA. This CDR3 region has 13 residues. CDR3 nucleotide sequence: TGTGCCAGCAGCTTCTTCAGGAGTACCGAGCAGTACTTC. Protein sequence: CASSFFRSTEQYF.

The chain couples TRBV29-1 to TRBJ2-7; 7 nucleotides line up with TRBD1. Germline V lookup: CDR1 SQVTM, CDR2 ANQGSEA. V was clipped by 4 bases and J by 0 bases; unmatched bases: 3. There are 13 residues in the CDR3. This CDR3 reads CSVATGNSYEQYF. CDR3 bases: TGCAGCGTTGCGACAGGGAACTCCTACGAGCAGTACTTC.

The J gene is TRBJ2-7, the V gene TRBV7-6; 11 nucleotides line up with TRBD2. Germline V gives CDR1 SGHVS, CDR2 FNYEAQ. The ends lost 1 base at V and 2 bases at J; junction bases unmatched: 7. The CDR3 runs to 17 residues. The CDR3, as DNA: TGTGCCAGCAGCTTAGAACCTACTAGCGGGGGAGCCTACGAGCAGTACTTC. Protein sequence: CASSLEPTSGGAYEQYF.

The V call is TRBV7-2, the J call TRBJ2-5, with D maybe TRBD2 (6 bases). Germline assignment: CDR1 SGHTA and CDR2 FQGNSA. V lost 2 bases to trimming and J lost 2 bases, with 12 bases between them. This CDR3 is 15 amino acids long. The CDR3, as DNA: TGTGCCAGCAGCTTATCATTGCGGGGACAAGAGACCCAGTACTTC. Amino acid sequence: CASSLSLRGQETQYF.

This clonotype was picked up many times. V usage is TRBV11-3 and J usage is TRBJ1-1; D is uncertain. Trimming took 5 bases from V and 1 from J, leaving 11 bases between them. This CDR3 has 14 amino acids. Germline V lookup: CDR1 SGHNT, CDR2 YENEEA. The CDR3 nucleotides read TGTGCCAGCAGCCTTACCGGCCAGAACACTGAAGCTTTCTTT. The encoded protein is CASSLTGQNTEAFF.

This clonotype has just a few counts. V is TRBV5-1 and J is TRBJ1-3, with D perhaps TRBD1 (5 bases). This CDR3 has 13 residues. CDR1 is SGHRS, CDR2 YFSETQ, per germline. V was pared by 5 bases and J by 8 bases, with 14 bases between. The CDR3 bases are TGCGCCAGCAGGAACGCTATACAGGACACCATATATTTT. Residues: CASRNAIQDTIYF.

The chain couples TRBV2 to TRBJ1-1, with TRBD1 identical over 7 bases. J was trimmed by 0 bases and V by 4 bases; bases with no gene match: 5. Germline V gene data show CDR1 as SNHLY and CDR2 as FYNNEI. The CDR3 runs 15 residues. This chain's CDR3 is CASSARQGVNTEAFF. The CDR3 DNA reads as TGTGCCAGCAGTGCCAGACAGGGAGTGAACACTGAAGCTTTCTTT.

This clonotype was observed a handful of times. J is TRBJ2-1 and V is TRBV7-8; TRBD2 aligns across 10 bases. Per the germline V gene, CDR1 is SGHVS and CDR2 is FQNEAQ. Trimming cost V 5 bases and J 5 bases; bases outside gene matches: 15. The CDR3 sequence is 18 residues long. CDR3 DNA: TGTGCCAGCAGCCCGTACTTAGCGGGAGGACCTTCTAACAATGAGCAGTTCTTC. It translates to CASSPYLAGGPSNNEQFF.

There are a few counts of this clonotype. V is TRBV10-3 and J is TRBJ2-1; D gene unclear. CDR1 is ENHRY, CDR2 SYGVKD, per germline. There are 13 residues in the CDR3. The germline V and J ends were trimmed by 7 bases and 5 bases, with 12 bases remaining between them. Written as DNA, the CDR3 is TGTGCCATCACCAAGGACGGTGACAATGAGCAGTTCTTC. It specifies CAITKDGDNEQFF.

In this sample, this clonotype turned up a few times. For the CDR3, the DNA is TGTGCCAGCAGCTTGACCCGGGACAGGGCACCCTTCAGCTCTGGAAACACCATATATTTT. Encoded protein: CASSLTRDRAPFSSGNTIYF. J is TRBJ1-3 and V is TRBV5-4, with 9 bases identical to TRBD1. The CDR3 totals 20 residues. Germline loops: CDR1 SGHNT, CDR2 YYREEE (reference sequence). After removal of 1 base from V and 0 bases from J, the junction contained 14 bases not matched to a gene.

This sequence joins TRBV12-3 or TRBV12-4 and TRBJ1-4, with 7 positions matching TRBD1. This CDR3 has 15 residues. After removal of 3 bases from V and 1 base from J, the junction contained 2 bases not matched to a gene. This CDR3 is CASSLAGGTNEKLFF. The CDR3 nucleotides read TGTGCCAGCAGTTTGGCAGGGGGAACTAATGAAAAACTGTTTTTT.

This clonotype was seen a handful of times. This may stem from a read error, because a much larger clone lies one nucleotide away. This chain's CDR3 is CASSLGQNSYEQYF. Written as DNA, the CDR3 is TGTGCCAGCAGCTTAGGACAGAACTCCTACGAGCAGTACTTC. The J gene is TRBJ2-7, the V gene TRBV11-1; D possibly corresponds to TRBD1 (5 bases). This CDR3 is built from 14 residues. The V and J ends lost 1 base and 0 bases respectively, with 7 bases between them. Germline CDR1 SGHAT, CDR2 FQDESV (reference sequence).

This clonotype was counted ten times or more. V is TRBV4-3 and J is TRBJ1-2; D is undetermined. The CDR3 runs to 15 residues. Trimming cost V 1 base and J 6 bases, with 15 bases left between them. The germline V gene encodes CDR1 LGHNA and CDR2 YSLEER. This CDR3 is CASSQVLETWDGYTF. As DNA, the CDR3 is TGCGCCAGCAGCCAAGTCTTAGAGACATGGGATGGCTACACCTTC.

This clonotype was counted once. This chain links TRBV30 with TRBJ2-2, with D unclear. Trimming stripped 1 base from V and 7 bases from J, with 7 bases between. CDR3 length equals 12 residues. The germline gives CDR1 GTSNPN, CDR2 SVGIG (reference sequence). This CDR3 reads CAWSGWDGELFF. The CDR3 bases are TGTGCCTGGAGTGGTTGGGACGGGGAGCTGTTTTTT.

The chain links TRBV20-1 to TRBJ2-3; the D gene is possibly TRBD2 (6 bases). V lost 4 bases and J lost 1, with 12 bases in between. This CDR3 comprises 14 residues. The germline V gene encodes CDR1 DFQATT and CDR2 SNEGSKA (reference sequence). The CDR3 here is CSATDGTRTDTQYF. CDR3 DNA: TGCAGTGCTACCGACGGGACTCGCACAGATACGCAGTATTTT.

The chain couples TRBV11-2 to TRBJ2-5; TRBD1 matches at 7 bases. V lost 5 bases to trimming and J lost 0 bases; unmatched junction nucleotides: 9. There are 16 residues in the CDR3. From germline, CDR1 is SGHAT and CDR2 FQNNGV. The CDR3 sequence is CASSIRTGFYQETQYF. The CDR3 DNA reads TGTGCCAGCAGCATCAGGACAGGTTTTTACCAAGAGACCCAGTACTTC.

V usage is TRBV12-3 or TRBV12-4 and J usage is TRBJ2-2; the D is unclear. The CDR3 loop spans 12 amino acids. The germline V and J ends were trimmed by 7 bases and 5 bases, with 8 bases remaining between them. This chain's CDR3 is CASTPLTGELFF. The CDR3 region has the DNA TGTGCCAGCACCCCATTAACCGGGGAGCTGTTTTTT.

This clonotype was recorded many times. The chain has TRBV24-1 and TRBJ1-3; D remains unclear. V lost 0 bases to trimming and J lost 8 bases, with 7 bases between them. Germline V lookup: CDR1 KGHDR, CDR2 SFDVKD. The CDR3 totals 13 residues. The CDR3 sequence: CATSDLERDTIYF. Written as DNA, the CDR3 is TGTGCCACCAGTGATTTGGAGCGGGACACCATATATTTT.

The rearrangement links TRBV5-2 to TRBJ2-1; the D call of TRBD1 is as the table states it, not checked on the DNA. TRBV5-2 is a known pseudogene. The CDR3 is 16 amino acids. CDR3 region: CASSPRLFCSYNEQFF. The CDR3 DNA sequence: TGTGCCAGCAGCCCCCGGCTCTTTTGCTCCTACAATGAGCAGTTCTTC.

There are a few counts of this clonotype. The chain carries TRBV6-2 or TRBV6-3 and TRBJ2-3; either TRBD1 or TRBD2 may supply D (5 bases each). Germline CDR1 is MNHEY and CDR2 is SVGEGT. The CDR3 is made up of 16 amino acids. V lost 4 bases to trimming and J lost 8 bases, with 22 bases between them. The CDR3 nucleotides read TGTGCCAGCAGTTCCTCCCGGGACCCAACCTGGGGTACGCAGTATTTT. It translates to CASSSSRDPTWGTQYF.

This clonotype showed up just a few times. This rearrangement joins TRBV7-2 to TRBJ1-1; TRBD1 might be the D (5 bases). The V end was cut by 2 bases, the J end by 4 bases, with 11 bases between. The germline gives CDR1 SGHTA, CDR2 FQGNSA. This CDR3 has 14 residues. CDR3 protein: CASSLRAGTTEAFF. CDR3 nucleotide sequence: TGTGCCAGCAGCTTACGCGCAGGGACCACTGAAGCTTTCTTT.

The gene calls are TRBV9 and TRBJ1-1; TRBD1 is a possible D gene (5 bases). CDR1 is SGDLS and CDR2 is YYNGEE in the germline V gene. The V and J ends lost 0 bases and 1 base respectively, with 10 bases between them. The CDR3 has 15 amino acids. CDR3 residues: CASSVDVGPNTEAFF. CDR3 DNA sequence: TGTGCCAGCAGCGTAGACGTGGGGCCGAACACTGAAGCTTTCTTT.

The gene calls are TRBV21-1 and TRBJ1-1. TRBV21-1 corresponds to a pseudogene. The CDR3 spans 17 residues. CDR3 protein: CASPRPLKGAMNTEAFF. The CDR3 coding sequence is TGTGCCAGCCCAAGACCTTTGAAGGGAGCCATGAACACTGAAGCTTTCTTT.

A few counts support this clonotype. The chain has TRBV20-1 and TRBJ1-2; TRBD1 is a possible D gene (5 bases). V lost 0 bases, J lost 2 bases, and 7 bases lay in between. CDR3 size: 13 residues. Germline CDR1 reads DFQATT; CDR2 reads SNEGSKA (reference sequence). The CDR3 nucleotides are TGCAGTGCTAGAGATCAGGGAAACTATGGCTACACCTTC. It specifies CSARDQGNYGYTF.

V usage is TRBV21-1 and J usage is TRBJ2-5; the DNA was not compared with TRBD2, the D call given in the table. TRBV21-1 is termed a pseudogene. The CDR3 sequence is 15 residues long. The CDR3 region has the DNA TGTGCCAGCAGCAAGACGGATAGCGGGGGAGAGACCCAGTACTTC. Protein product: CASSKTDSGGETQYF.

This chain links TRBV20-1 with TRBJ1-4, with D possibly matching TRBD1 (5 bases). CDR3 length: 15 amino acids. Germline CDR1 DFQATT, CDR2 SNEGSKA (reference sequence). The V end lost 2 bases, the J end lost 0 bases, and 10 bases lay between the germline ends. CDR3 nucleotide sequence: TGCAGTGCTAGACTCAGGGTTGCAACTAATGAAAAACTGTTTTTT. Translated, it gives CSARLRVATNEKLFF.

This clonotype has only a few counts. The chain links TRBV5-1 to TRBJ1-2; 11 bases are shared with TRBD1. Germline V gene lookup returns CDR1 SGHRS and CDR2 YFSETQ. There are 15 residues in the CDR3. V was clipped by 0 bases and J by 5 bases; unmatched bases: 3. CDR3 sequence (DNA): TGCGCCAGCAGCTTGGATGGACAGGGGGCTTATGGCTACACCTTC. This gives the protein CASSLDGQGAYGYTF.